This entry lists 7 T cell receptor beta chains sequenced from one sample in a study of control samples from healthy donors and cancer patients (dated by TCRdb to about 2020). Library construction relied on the immunoSEQ multiplex PCR assay. This immuneACCESS table, as held by TCRdb, lists in-frame sequences with V and J called but not all clones. Of the missing ones, under half trace to an unresolved V gene in checked studies; the others have no known cause. The sample has roughly 43,000 clones on record, about 94% of them singletons. The ten largest clones take up 20% to 30% of the sample. The sequenced sample was blood. Every receptor here comes from a man aged 60 to 75 in good health.

This chain connects TRBV29-1 to TRBJ1-2; 10 nucleotides align to TRBD1. The CDR3 length is 14 residues. Germline trimming cut 8 bases from V and 8 bases from J; bases unmatched to any gene: 14. Looked up from germline, CDR1 is SQVTM and CDR2 is ANQGSEA. Written as DNA, the CDR3 is TGCAGCTGTGACACCACCGGGACAGGGGAGGGCTACACCTTC. It encodes CSCDTTGTGEGYTF.

The chain carries TRBV9 and TRBJ1-1; D gene ambiguous. Germline V gene lookup returns CDR1 SGDLS and CDR2 YYNGEE. This CDR3 has 14 amino acids. V lost 0 bases, J lost 0 bases, and 6 bases lay in between. The CDR3 region has the DNA TGTGCCAGCAGCGTAGCCGGCATGAACACTGAAGCTTTCTTT. Its translation is CASSVAGMNTEAFF.

The V gene is TRBV10-3, the J gene TRBJ2-2; no clear D gene. Germline CDR1 is ENHRY and CDR2 is SYGVKD. This CDR3 spans 14 amino acids. The V end lost 4 bases, the J end lost 1 base, and 7 bases lay between the germline ends. In nucleotides, the CDR3 is TGTGCCATCAGTGGAGACGGGAACACCGGGGAGCTGTTTTTT. Amino acid sequence: CAISGDGNTGELFF.

The V call is TRBV14, the J call TRBJ1-1; 7 bases map to TRBD1. Germline V gene lookup returns CDR1 SGHDN and CDR2 FVKESK. J gave up 1 base and V 5 bases, and 7 bases lay outside the gene matches. The CDR3 is 15 amino acids. CDR3 sequence reads: CASSLRTGGNTEAFF. The CDR3 nucleotides are TGTGCCAGCAGCTTACGGACAGGAGGGAACACTGAAGCTTTCTTT.

The chain carries TRBV5-1 and TRBJ2-3; D is perhaps TRBD2 (6 bases). CDR1 SGHRS and CDR2 YFSETQ come from the germline V gene. CDR3 length: 14 amino acids. V was clipped by 4 bases and J by 5 bases, with 14 bases between them. The CDR3 loop reads CASSVSGTLDTQYF. Written as DNA, the CDR3 is TGCGCCAGCAGCGTTTCCGGGACTTTAGATACGCAGTATTTT.

This chain connects TRBV11-2 to TRBJ2-1, with D perhaps matching TRBD1 (6 bases). The V gene lost 5 bases and the J gene lost 0 bases, with 11 bases spanning the gap. The germline gives CDR1 SGHAT, CDR2 FQNNGV. The CDR3 runs 15 residues. CDR3 bases: TGTGCCAGCAGCATAGGACAGAGCTCCTACAATGAGCAGTTCTTC. The encoded protein is CASSIGQSSYNEQFF.

The J gene is TRBJ1-1, the V gene TRBV11-1; 12 nucleotides align to TRBD1. With V trimmed by 5 bases and J by 3 bases, 4 bases remained unmatched. Germline CDR1 SGHAT, CDR2 FQDESV (reference sequence). The CDR3 covers 15 residues. The CDR3 is CASSQRDRGHTEAFF. CDR3 bases: TGTGCCAGCAGCCAAAGGGACAGGGGGCACACTGAAGCTTTCTTT.